This entry describes one T cell receptor beta chain. Its target is not known. Assay: immunoSEQ multiplex PCR; the TCRdb copy retains only in-frame clones and omits some. The sample carries 100,000 or so clones, roughly four fifths recorded once. The sample is drawn from a study of PD-1 blockade in mismatch repair-deficient tumors. All patients were mismatch repair deficient, assessed by either PCR or immunohistochemistry. TCR sequencing covered a few patients who responded to pembrolizumab. Whole-study findings and limits: Rapid post-treatment expansion, then contraction, generally preceding radiologic response, marked tumor-resident clones.

The material was peripheral blood, obtained roughly 36 weeks after starting pembrolizumab. The receptor comes from an adult with mismatch repair-deficient cancer.

CDR3 DNA sequence: TGCGCCAGCAGCTTCCAGCGGGAGGGGGACGAGCAGTACTTC. This gives the protein CASSFQREGDEQYF. The chain joins TRBV5-1 to TRBJ2-7, with 10 bases that match TRBD2. CDR1 SGHRS and CDR2 YFSETQ come from the germline V gene. This CDR3 has 14 amino acids. After removal of 2 bases from V and 5 bases from J, the junction contained 4 bases not matched to a gene.